This T cell receptor (beta chain) was captured by sequencing in a study of blood T cell repertoires in COVID-19. Profiling relied on immunoSEQ multiplex PCR, and the TCRdb table lists in-frame clones only, not all of them. The sample lists about 130,000 clones, over 70% seen once, with around 20% in the top ten. V dropped 0 bases and J dropped 5; count of bases not matched to a gene: 13. Germline V gene data show CDR1 as LGHDT and CDR2 as YNNKEL (reference sequence). The CDR3 contains 18 residues. The origin of this receptor is a man aged 80 or over with acute or convalescent COVID-19. The sequenced sample was peripheral blood. This chain links TRBV3-1 (or the pseudogene TRBV3-2) with TRBJ2-5; 9 bases agree with TRBD2. CDR3: CASSQEFFQRGAGETQYF. CDR3 DNA sequence: TGTGCCAGCAGCCAAGAATTCTTCCAGCGGGGGGCCGGGGAGACCCAGTACTTC.